These 17 T cell receptor beta chains share one sample of origin, sequenced in a study of shared clonotypes between healthy human individuals. Generated by immunoSEQ multiplex PCR, the TCRdb table keeps only in-frame clones and is missing some. In the table there are 2 million to 2.5 million clones, 90% to 95% of which are singletons. Material: naive CD4+ T cells from PBMCs. Specified subset: CD45RA+ positively selected. The receptors were sampled from a man in his late teens or twenties in good health. Some clones in this sample may be carry-over from other donors' samples.

The V call is TRBV9, the J call TRBJ1-1; D is perhaps TRBD1 (5 bases). The CDR3 spans 15 residues. Germline CDR1 and CDR2: SGDLS and YYNGEE. With 2 bases removed from V and 0 bases from J, the gap between germline ends came to 11 bases. As DNA, the CDR3 is TGTGCCAGCAGCGTTTTCGGGACCCTGAACACTGAAGCTTTCTTT. Amino acid sequence: CASSVFGTLNTEAFF.

This clone was counted a single time. The chain links TRBV13 to TRBJ1-3; TRBD1 matches 8 bases. V lost 5 bases and J lost 2; bases outside the gene matches: 11. From germline, CDR1 is PRHDT and CDR2 FYEKMQ (reference sequence). This CDR3 region has 17 residues. The CDR3 region is CASSRLLNRGAGNTIYF. The DNA for the CDR3 is TGTGCCAGCAGCCGCCTCCTAAACAGGGGGGCTGGAAACACCATATATTTT.

V and J are TRBV18 and TRBJ2-3, with TRBD2 matching 7 bases. This CDR3 has 15 amino acids. The V gene end was trimmed by 5 bases and the J gene end by 3 bases; junction bases not matched to a gene: 8. CDR1 and CDR2 (germline): KGHSH, LQKENI. CDR3 sequence (DNA): TGTGCCAGCTCATCCCTCAAGGGAGGGACAGATACGCAGTATTTT. Translated, it gives CASSSLKGGTDTQYF.

This chain joins TRBV9 and TRBJ1-5; D is unclear. The CDR3 spans 13 residues. Germline V gene sequence: CDR1 SGDLS, CDR2 YYNGEE. V lost 7 bases, J lost 3 bases, and 11 bases lay in between. CDR3 DNA sequence: TGTGCCAGCGCTTCTGGTCTCAATCAGCCCCAGCATTTT. This gives the protein CASASGLNQPQHF.

The DNA for the CDR3 is TGTGCCAGCAGAACAGGGGTAGCGGGGCTCTACGAGCAGTACTTC. Translating gives CASRTGVAGLYEQYF. The chain recombines TRBV28 with TRBJ2-7, with D perhaps matching TRBD2 (8 bases). This CDR3 is built from 15 residues. Germline CDR1 and CDR2: MDHEN and SYDVKM. V lost 6 bases to trimming and J lost 3 bases, with 18 bases between them.

This chain links TRBV9 with TRBJ1-6, with 9 nucleotides matching TRBD1. This CDR3 has 15 residues. V shed 0 bases and J 7 bases; nucleotides not matched to a gene: 2. CDR1 SGDLS and CDR2 YYNGEE come from the germline V gene. CDR3 bases: TGTGCCAGCAGCGTAGTGGGACAGGGCAATTCACCCCTCCACTTT. It yields the protein CASSVVGQGNSPLHF. The complete variable domain, with remaining parts taken from reference TRBV9 and TRBJ1-6, reads DSGVTQTPKHLITATGQRVTLRCSPRSGDLSVYWYQQSLDQGLQFLIQYYNGEERAKGNILERFSAQQFPDLHSELNLSSLELGDSALYFCASSVVGQGNSPLHFGNGTRLTVT.

V is TRBV27 and J is TRBJ2-5; D gene uncertain. The CDR3 extends over 14 amino acids. Germline CDR1 and CDR2: MNHEY and SMNVEV (reference sequence). Trimming took off 6 bases at V and 1 base at J, with 12 bases between the two ends. CDR3 sequence (DNA): TGTGCCAGCAGCCTCGGGCGGATCCAAGAGACCCAGTACTTC. This sequence encodes CASSLGRIQETQYF.

The chain uses TRBV19 and TRBJ2-5, with D possibly being TRBD1 or TRBD2 (5 bases each). Germline loops: CDR1 LNHDA, CDR2 SQIVND (reference sequence). This CDR3 has 15 residues. Trimming took 3 bases from V and 4 from J, leaving 15 bases between them. CDR3 DNA: TGTGCCAGTAGTATCGTCGGGATTGGGGGAGAGACCCAGTACTTC. This codes for CASSIVGIGGETQYF.

The chain carries TRBV7-2 and TRBJ2-7; 12 bases line up with TRBD2. CDR1 is SGHTA and CDR2 is FQGNSA in the germline V gene. J gave up 0 bases and V 5 bases, and 5 bases lay outside the gene matches. The CDR3 runs 16 residues. CDR3: CASSRTSGRPSYEQYF. In DNA, the CDR3 is TGTGCCAGCAGCAGAACTAGCGGGAGGCCCTCCTACGAGCAGTACTTC.

The chain carries TRBV25-1 and TRBJ1-2; D gene ambiguous. Germline CDR1 reads MGHDK; CDR2 reads SYGVNS. The CDR3 sequence is 14 residues long. Between the trimmed V and J ends, which lost 4 bases and 8 bases, there was a span of 17 bases. This CDR3 reads CASSGAGPEPGYTF. DNA of the CDR3: TGTGCCAGCAGTGGGGCAGGCCCGGAGCCCGGCTACACCTTC.

This clone has only one observation. V usage is TRBV4-3 and J usage is TRBJ2-4, with TRBD1 as a possible D gene (5 bases). Germline V CDR1 and CDR2: LGHNA, YSLEER. The length of the CDR3 is 14 residues. The ends were cut back, 1 base at V and 9 bases at J, with 13 bases in the middle. CDR3 amino acids: CASSQVQGVAIQYF. CDR3 bases: TGCGCCAGCAGCCAAGTCCAGGGCGTTGCCATTCAGTACTTC.

In this sample, this clone turned up a few times. The sample holds other DNA sequences that translate to the same CDR3. The gene calls are TRBV2 and TRBJ1-1; a possible D gene is TRBD1 (6 bases). The germline V gene has CDR1 SNHLY and CDR2 FYNNEI. The V gene lost 6 bases and the J gene lost 4 bases, with 12 bases spanning the gap. This CDR3 is built from 13 residues. This CDR3 is CASRQGRGTEAFF. CDR3 DNA sequence: TGTGCCAGCAGACAGGGACGGGGCACTGAAGCTTTCTTT.

In the case of this clone: Other nucleotide sequences in the sample specify the same CDR3. The genes are TRBV9 and TRBJ2-2; D is uncertain. Germline V lookup: CDR1 SGDLS, CDR2 YYNGEE. The V end was cut by 0 bases, the J end by 1 base, with 4 bases between. This CDR3 contains 14 residues. The chain's CDR3 is CASSVGWNTGELFF. The CDR3 bases are TGTGCCAGCAGCGTAGGCTGGAACACCGGGGAGCTGTTTTTT.

The chain links TRBV6-5 to TRBJ2-7, with D uncertain. Trimming left V 10 bases short and J 4 bases short, with 11 bases between. The germline V gene has CDR1 MNHEY and CDR2 SVGAGI. This CDR3 region has 11 residues. CDR3 sequence (DNA): TGTGCCACCACCGAGGCTTACGAGCAGTACTTC. This codes for CATTEAYEQYF.

V gene TRBV10-3 combines with J gene TRBJ2-2; 13 bases line up with TRBD2. CDR1 and CDR2 from the germline V gene are ENHRY and SYGVKD. This CDR3 has 16 amino acids. With V trimmed by 8 bases and J by 5 bases, 8 bases remained unmatched. The CDR3 reads CAIRGPGLAGTGELFF. The CDR3 nucleotides read TGTGCCATCCGAGGGCCGGGACTAGCGGGGACCGGGGAGCTGTTTTTT.

The chain couples TRBV29-1 to TRBJ2-5, with 7 positions matching TRBD1. The V gene end was trimmed by 7 bases and the J gene end by 9 bases; junction bases not matched to a gene: 8. The CDR3 extends over 11 amino acids. Germline V CDR1 and CDR2: SQVTM, ANQGSEA. Written as DNA, the CDR3 is TGCAGCGAGAGACAGGGTACGGCCCAGTACTTC. It translates to CSERQGTAQYF.

This clone was recorded once. This chain joins TRBV18 and TRBJ1-5, with D tentatively TRBD1 (5 bases). Looked up from germline, CDR1 is KGHSH and CDR2 is LQKENI. This CDR3 comprises 16 residues. Trimming took 2 bases from V and 4 from J, leaving 15 bases between them. The CDR3 is CASSPSTPGRNQPQHF. The CDR3 bases are TGTGCCAGCTCACCATCCACGCCGGGACGGAATCAGCCCCAGCATTTT.